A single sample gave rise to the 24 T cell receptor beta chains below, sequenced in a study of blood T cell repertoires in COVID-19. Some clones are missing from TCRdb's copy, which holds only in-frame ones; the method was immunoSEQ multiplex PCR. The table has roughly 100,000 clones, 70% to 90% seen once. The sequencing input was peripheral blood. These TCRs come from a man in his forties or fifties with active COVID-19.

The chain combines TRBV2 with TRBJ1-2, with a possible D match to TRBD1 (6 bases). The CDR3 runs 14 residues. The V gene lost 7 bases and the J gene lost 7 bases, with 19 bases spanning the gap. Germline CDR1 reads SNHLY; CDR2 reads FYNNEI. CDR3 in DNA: TGTGCCAGCACTCAGGGGTTAGGTAACGGTGGCTACACCTTC. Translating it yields CASTQGLGNGGYTF. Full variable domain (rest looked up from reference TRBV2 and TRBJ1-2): EPEVTQTPSHQVTQMGQEVILRCVPISNHLYFYWYRQILGQKVEFLVSFYNNEISEKSEIFDDQFSVERPDGSNFTLKIRSTKLEDSAMYFCASTQGLGNGGYTFGSGTRLTVV.

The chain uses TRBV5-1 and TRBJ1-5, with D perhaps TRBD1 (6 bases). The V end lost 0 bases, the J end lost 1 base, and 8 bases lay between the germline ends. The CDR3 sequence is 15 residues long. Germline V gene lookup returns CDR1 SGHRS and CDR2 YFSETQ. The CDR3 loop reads CASSLEGGSNQPQHF. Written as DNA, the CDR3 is TGCGCCAGCAGCTTGGAAGGGGGAAGCAATCAGCCCCAGCATTTT.

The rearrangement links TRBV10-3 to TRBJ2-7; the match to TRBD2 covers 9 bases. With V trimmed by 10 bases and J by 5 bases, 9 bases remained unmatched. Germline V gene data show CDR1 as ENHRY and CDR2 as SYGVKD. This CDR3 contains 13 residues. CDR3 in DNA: TGTGCCACCAATAGCGGGGGAGGCCACGAGCAGTACTTC. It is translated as CATNSGGGHEQYF.

The CDR3 region has the DNA TGTGCCAGCAGCCTAGGACAGAGTCAGTACGAGCAGTACTTC. Its protein product is CASSLGQSQYEQYF. The chain joins TRBV5-5 to TRBJ2-7, with TRBD1 as a possible D gene (6 bases). V lost 4 bases and J lost 4, with 15 bases in between. This CDR3 is built from 14 residues. The germline CDR1 and CDR2 sequences are SGHKS and YYEKEE (reference sequence).

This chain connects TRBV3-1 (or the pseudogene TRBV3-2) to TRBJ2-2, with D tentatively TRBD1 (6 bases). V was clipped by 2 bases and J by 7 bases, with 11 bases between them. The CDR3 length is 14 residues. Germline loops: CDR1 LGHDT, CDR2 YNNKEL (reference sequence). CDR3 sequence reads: CASSQQGTLGELFF. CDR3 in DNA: TGTGCCAGCAGCCAACAGGGGACACTCGGGGAGCTGTTTTTT.

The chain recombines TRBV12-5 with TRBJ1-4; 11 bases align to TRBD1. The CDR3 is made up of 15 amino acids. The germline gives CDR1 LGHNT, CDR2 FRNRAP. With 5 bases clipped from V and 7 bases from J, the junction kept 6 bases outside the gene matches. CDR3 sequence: CASGIGQGAGEKLFF. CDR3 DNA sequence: TGTGCTAGTGGTATAGGACAGGGGGCAGGTGAAAAACTGTTTTTT.

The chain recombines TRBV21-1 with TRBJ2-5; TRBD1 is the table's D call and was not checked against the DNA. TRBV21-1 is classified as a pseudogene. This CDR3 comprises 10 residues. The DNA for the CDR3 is TGTGCCAGCAGCAGGGGGCCTGAGGACTTC. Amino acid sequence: CASSRGPEDF.

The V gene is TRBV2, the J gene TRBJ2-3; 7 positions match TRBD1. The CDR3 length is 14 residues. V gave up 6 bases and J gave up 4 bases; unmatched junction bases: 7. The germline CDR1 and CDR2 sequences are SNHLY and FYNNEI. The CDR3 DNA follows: TGTGCCAGCAGCGGATTTCAGGGGGCAGATACGCAGTATTTT. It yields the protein CASSGFQGADTQYF.

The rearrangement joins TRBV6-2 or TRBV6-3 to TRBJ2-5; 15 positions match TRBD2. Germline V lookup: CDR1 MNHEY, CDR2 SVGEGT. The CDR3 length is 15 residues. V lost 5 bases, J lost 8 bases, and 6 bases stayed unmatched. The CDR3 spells CASSRTSGGAGTQYF. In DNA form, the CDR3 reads TGTGCCAGCAGTCGGACTAGCGGGGGGGCGGGAACCCAGTACTTC.

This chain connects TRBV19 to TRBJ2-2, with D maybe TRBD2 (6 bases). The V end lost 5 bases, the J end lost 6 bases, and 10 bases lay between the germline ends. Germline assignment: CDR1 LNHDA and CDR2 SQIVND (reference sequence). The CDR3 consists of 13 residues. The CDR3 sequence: CASSQEGPGELFF. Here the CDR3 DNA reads TGTGCCAGTAGTCAGGAGGGACCCGGGGAGCTGTTTTTT.

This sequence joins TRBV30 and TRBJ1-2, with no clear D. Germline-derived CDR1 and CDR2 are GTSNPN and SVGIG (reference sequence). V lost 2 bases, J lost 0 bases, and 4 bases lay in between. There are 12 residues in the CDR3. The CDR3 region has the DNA TGTGCCTGGAGTTCGTCTAACTATGGCTACACCTTC. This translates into CAWSSSNYGYTF.

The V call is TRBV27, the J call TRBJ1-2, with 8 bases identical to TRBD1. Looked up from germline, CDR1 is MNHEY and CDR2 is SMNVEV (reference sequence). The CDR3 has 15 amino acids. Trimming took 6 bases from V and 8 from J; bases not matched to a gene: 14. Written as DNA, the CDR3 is TGTGCCAGCAGCCTAGGCCGGACAGGGAAGCGAGGCTACACCTTC. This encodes CASSLGRTGKRGYTF.

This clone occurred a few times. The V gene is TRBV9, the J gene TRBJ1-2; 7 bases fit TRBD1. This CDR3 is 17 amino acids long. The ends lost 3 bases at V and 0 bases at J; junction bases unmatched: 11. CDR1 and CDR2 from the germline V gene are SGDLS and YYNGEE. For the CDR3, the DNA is TGTGCCAGCAGCGACTCATCCCGGGACAGCACTAACTATGGCTACACCTTC. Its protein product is CASSDSSRDSTNYGYTF.

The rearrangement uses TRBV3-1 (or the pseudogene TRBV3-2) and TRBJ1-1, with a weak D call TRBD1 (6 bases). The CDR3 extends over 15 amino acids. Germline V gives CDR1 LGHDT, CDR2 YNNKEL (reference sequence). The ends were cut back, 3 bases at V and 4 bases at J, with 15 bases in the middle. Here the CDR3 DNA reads TGTGCCAGCAGCCAGCCTCTAGCCAGGGGCACTGAAGCTTTCTTT. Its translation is CASSQPLARGTEAFF.

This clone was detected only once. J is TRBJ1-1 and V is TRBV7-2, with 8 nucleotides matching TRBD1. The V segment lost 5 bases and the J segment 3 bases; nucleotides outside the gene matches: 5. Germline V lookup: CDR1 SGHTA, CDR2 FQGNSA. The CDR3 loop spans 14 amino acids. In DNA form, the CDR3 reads TGTGCCAGCAGCCCATACAGGGGGGACACTGAAGCTTTCTTT. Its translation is CASSPYRGDTEAFF.

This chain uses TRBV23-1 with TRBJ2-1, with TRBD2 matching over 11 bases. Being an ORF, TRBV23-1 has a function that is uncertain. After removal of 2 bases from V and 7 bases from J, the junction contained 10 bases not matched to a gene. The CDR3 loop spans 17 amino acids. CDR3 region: CASSQHPLAGGTNEQFF. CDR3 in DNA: TGCGCCAGCAGTCAACATCCCCTAGCGGGGGGAACGAATGAGCAGTTCTTC.

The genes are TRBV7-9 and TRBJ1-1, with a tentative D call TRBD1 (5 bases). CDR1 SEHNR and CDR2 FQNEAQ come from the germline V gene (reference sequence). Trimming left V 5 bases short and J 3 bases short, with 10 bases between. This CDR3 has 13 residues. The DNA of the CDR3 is TGTGCCAGCAGCGTTCAGGGTGACACTGAAGCTTTCTTT. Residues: CASSVQGDTEAFF. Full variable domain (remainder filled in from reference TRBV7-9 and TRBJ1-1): DTGVSQNPRHKITKRGQNVTFRCDPISEHNRLYWYRQTLGQGPEFLTYFQNEAQLEKSRLLSDRFSAERPKGSFSTLEIQRTEQGDSAMYLCASSVQGDTEAFFGQGTRLTVV.

The CDR3 nucleotides read TGTGCCAGTACTACTAACAGACAGATCTACACTGAAGCTTTCTTT. Amino acids: CASTTNRQIYTEAFF. This chain joins TRBV19 and TRBJ1-1, with a possible D match to TRBD1 (5 bases). The CDR3 contains 15 residues. Germline V lookup: CDR1 LNHDA, CDR2 SQIVND (reference sequence). The V gene lost 7 bases and the J gene lost 3 bases, with 18 bases spanning the gap.

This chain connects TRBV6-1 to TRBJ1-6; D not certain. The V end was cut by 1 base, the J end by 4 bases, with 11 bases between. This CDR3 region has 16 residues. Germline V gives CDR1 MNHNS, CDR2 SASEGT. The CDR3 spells CASSEVGGMYNSPLHF. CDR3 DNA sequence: TGTGCCAGCAGTGAAGTTGGAGGGATGTATAATTCACCCCTCCACTTT.

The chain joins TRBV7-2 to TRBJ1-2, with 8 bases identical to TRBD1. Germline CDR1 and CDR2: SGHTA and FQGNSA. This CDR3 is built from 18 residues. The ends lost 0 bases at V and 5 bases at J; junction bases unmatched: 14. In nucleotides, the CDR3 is TGTGCCAGCAGCTTAGCCGCGGCGGTCGACAGGGGTGGATATGGCTACACCTTC. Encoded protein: CASSLAAAVDRGGYGYTF. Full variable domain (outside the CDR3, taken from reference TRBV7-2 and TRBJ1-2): GAGVSQSPSNKVTEKGKDVELRCDPISGHTALYWYRQSLGQGLEFLIYFQGNSAPDKSGLPSDRFSAERTGGSVSTLTIQRTQQEDSAVYLCASSLAAAVDRGGYGYTFGSGTRLTVV.

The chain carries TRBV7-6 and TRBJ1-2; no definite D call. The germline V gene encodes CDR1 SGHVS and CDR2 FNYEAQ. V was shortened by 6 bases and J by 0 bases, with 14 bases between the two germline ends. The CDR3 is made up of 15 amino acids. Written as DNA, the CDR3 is TGTGCCAGCAGTAGAACAGACGCGACTAACTATGGCTACACCTTC. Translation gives CASSRTDATNYGYTF.

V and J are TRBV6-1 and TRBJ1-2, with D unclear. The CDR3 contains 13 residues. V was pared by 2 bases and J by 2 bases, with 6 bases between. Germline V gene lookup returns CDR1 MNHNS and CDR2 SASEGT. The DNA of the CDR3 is TGTGCCAGCAGTGAAAACAGCAACTATGGCTACACCTTC. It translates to CASSENSNYGYTF.

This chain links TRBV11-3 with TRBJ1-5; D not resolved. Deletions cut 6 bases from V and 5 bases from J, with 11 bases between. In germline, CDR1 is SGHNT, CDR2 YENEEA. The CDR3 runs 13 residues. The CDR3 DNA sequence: TGTGCCAGCAGTCCAGTGCTTCATCAGCCCCAGCATTTT. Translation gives CASSPVLHQPQHF.

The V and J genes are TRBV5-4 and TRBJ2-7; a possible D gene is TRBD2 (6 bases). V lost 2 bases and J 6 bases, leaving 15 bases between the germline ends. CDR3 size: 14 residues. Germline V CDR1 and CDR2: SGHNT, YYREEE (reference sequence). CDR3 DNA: TGTGCCAGCAGCTTCACGACTAGTAGAAGCGAGCAGTACTTC. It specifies CASSFTTSRSEQYF.